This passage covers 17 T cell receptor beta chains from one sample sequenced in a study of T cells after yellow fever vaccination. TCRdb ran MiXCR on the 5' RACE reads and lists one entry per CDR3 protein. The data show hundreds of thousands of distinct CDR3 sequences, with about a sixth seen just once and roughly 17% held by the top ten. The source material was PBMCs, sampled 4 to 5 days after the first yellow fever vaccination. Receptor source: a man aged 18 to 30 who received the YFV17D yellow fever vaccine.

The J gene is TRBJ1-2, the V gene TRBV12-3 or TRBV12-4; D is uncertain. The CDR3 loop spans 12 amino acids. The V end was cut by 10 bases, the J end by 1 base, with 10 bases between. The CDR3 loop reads CATLGGNYGYTF. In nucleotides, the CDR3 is TGTGCCACCCTGGGAGGTAACTATGGCTACACCTTC.

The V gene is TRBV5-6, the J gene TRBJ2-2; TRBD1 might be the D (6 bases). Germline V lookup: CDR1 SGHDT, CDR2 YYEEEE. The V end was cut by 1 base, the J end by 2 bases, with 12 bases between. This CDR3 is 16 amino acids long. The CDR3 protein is CASSLLSGANTGELFF. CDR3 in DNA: TGTGCCAGCAGCTTGTTGTCAGGGGCTAACACCGGGGAGCTGTTTTTT.

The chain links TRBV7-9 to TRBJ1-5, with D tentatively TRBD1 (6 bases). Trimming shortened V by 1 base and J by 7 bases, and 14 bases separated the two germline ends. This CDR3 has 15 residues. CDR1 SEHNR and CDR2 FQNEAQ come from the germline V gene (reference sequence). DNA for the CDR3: TGTGCCAGCAGCTTAGACACAGGGTTCGGACAGCCCCAGCATTTT. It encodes CASSLDTGFGQPQHF. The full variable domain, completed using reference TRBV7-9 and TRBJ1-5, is DTGVSQNPRHKITKRGQNVTFRCDPISEHNRLYWYRQTLGQGPEFLTYFQNEAQLEKSRLLSDRFSAERPKGSFSTLEIQRTEQGDSAMYLCASSLDTGFGQPQHFGDGTRLSIL.

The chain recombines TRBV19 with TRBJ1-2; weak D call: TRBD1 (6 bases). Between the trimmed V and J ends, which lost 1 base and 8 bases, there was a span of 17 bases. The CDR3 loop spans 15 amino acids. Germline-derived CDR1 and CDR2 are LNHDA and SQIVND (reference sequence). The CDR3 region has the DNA TGTGCCAGTAGTATAGTGGACACAGGGATGGGCGGCTACACCTTC. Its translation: CASSIVDTGMGGYTF.

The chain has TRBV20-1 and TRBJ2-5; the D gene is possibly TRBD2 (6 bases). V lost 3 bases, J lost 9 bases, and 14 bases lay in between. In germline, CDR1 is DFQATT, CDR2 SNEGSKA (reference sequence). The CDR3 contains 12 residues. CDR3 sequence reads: CSASRDRGAQYF. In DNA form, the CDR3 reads TGCAGTGCTAGTAGGGATCGCGGGGCCCAGTACTTC.

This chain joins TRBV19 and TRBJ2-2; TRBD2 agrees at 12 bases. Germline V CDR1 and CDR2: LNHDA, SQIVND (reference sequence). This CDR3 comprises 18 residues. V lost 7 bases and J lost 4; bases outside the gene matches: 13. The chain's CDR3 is CASTKGLAGGRVTGELFF. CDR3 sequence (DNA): TGTGCCAGTACCAAGGGGCTAGCGGGGGGGCGTGTCACCGGGGAGCTGTTTTTT.

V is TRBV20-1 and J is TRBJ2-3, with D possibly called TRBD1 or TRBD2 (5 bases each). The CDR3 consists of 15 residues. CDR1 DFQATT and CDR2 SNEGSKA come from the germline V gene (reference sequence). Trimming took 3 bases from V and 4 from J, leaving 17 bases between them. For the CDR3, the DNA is TGCAGTGCTAGGAACCCAGGGACCCACCCAGATACGCAGTATTTT. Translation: CSARNPGTHPDTQYF.

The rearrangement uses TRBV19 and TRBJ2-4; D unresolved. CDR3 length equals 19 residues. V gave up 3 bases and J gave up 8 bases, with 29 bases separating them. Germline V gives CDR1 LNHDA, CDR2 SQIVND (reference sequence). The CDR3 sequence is CASSIWSSSGTGREDIQYF. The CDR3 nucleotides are TGTGCCAGTAGTATTTGGAGTAGTTCGGGTACCGGACGTGAGGACATTCAGTACTTC.

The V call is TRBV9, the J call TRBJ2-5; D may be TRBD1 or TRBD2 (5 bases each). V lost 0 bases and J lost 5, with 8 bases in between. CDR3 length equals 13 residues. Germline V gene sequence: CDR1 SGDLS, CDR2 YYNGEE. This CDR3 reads CASSVAGLETQYF. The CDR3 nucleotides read TGTGCCAGCAGCGTAGCGGGGCTTGAGACCCAGTACTTC.

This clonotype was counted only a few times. CDR3 DNA: TGTGCCAGCAGTCAGGAGATAACGAACACCGGGGAGCTGTTTTTT. The encoded protein is CASSQEITNTGELFF. The genes are TRBV14 and TRBJ2-2; D call uncertain. The V and J ends lost 6 bases and 0 bases respectively, with 11 bases between them. The V gene's germline CDR1 is SGHDN and CDR2 FVKESK. The length of the CDR3 is 15 residues.

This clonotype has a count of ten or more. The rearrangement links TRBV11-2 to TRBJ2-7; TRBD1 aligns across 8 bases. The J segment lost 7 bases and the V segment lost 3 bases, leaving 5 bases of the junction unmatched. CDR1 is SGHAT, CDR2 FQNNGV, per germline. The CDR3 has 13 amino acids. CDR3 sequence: CASSFQGAGEQYV. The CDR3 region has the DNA TGTGCCAGCAGCTTTCAGGGGGCAGGAGAGCAGTACGTC.

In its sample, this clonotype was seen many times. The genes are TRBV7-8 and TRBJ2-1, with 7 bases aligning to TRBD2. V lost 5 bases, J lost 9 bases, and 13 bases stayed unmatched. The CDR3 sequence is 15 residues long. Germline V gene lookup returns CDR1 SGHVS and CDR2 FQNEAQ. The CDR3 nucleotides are TGTGCCAGCAGCCCCCTGCGGGGAGGGTCGGGTGAGCAGTTCTTC. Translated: CASSPLRGGSGEQFF.

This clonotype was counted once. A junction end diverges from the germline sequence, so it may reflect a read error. The CDR3 loop reads CASSATWGSANTGEQFF. The CDR3 DNA follows: TGTGCCAGCAGCGCCACCTGGGGCAGCGCGAACACCGGGGAGCAGTTTTTT. The genes are TRBV7-6 and TRBJ2-2; D assignment may be TRBD1 or TRBD2 (5 bases each). Per the germline V gene, CDR1 is SGHVS and CDR2 is FNYEAQ. This CDR3 spans 17 amino acids. Full variable domain (outside the CDR3, taken from reference TRBV7-6 and TRBJ2-2): GAGVSQSPRYKVTKRGQDVALRCDPISGHVSLYWYRQALGQGPEFLTYFNYEAQQDKSGLPNDRFSAERPEGSISTLTIQRTEQRDSAMYRCASSATWGSANTGEQFFGEGSRLTVL.

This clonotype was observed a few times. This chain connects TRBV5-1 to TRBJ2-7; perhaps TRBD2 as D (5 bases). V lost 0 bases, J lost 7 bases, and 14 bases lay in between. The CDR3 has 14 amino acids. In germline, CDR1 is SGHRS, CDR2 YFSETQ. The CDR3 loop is CASSLEVRSGEQYF. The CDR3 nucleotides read TGCGCCAGCAGCTTGGAAGTGCGATCGGGGGAGCAGTACTTC. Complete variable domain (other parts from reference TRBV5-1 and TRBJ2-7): KAGVTQTPRYLIKTRGQQVTLSCSPISGHRSVSWYQQTPGQGLQFLFEYFSETQRNKGNFPGRFSGRQFSNSRSEMNVSTLELGDSALYLCASSLEVRSGEQYFGPGTRLTVT.

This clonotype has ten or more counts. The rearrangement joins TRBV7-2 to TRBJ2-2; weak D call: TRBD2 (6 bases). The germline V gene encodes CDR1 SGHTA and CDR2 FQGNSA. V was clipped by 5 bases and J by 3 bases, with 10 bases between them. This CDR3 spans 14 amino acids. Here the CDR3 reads CASSNRRDTGELFF. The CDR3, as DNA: TGTGCCAGCAGCAATCGGAGGGACACCGGGGAGCTGTTTTTT.

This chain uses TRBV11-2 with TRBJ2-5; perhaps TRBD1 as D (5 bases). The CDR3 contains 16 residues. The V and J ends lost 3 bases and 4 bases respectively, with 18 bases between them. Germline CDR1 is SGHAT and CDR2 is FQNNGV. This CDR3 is CASSLGPVFPRETQYF. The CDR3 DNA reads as TGTGCCAGCAGCTTGGGGCCCGTTTTCCCCCGAGAGACCCAGTACTTC.

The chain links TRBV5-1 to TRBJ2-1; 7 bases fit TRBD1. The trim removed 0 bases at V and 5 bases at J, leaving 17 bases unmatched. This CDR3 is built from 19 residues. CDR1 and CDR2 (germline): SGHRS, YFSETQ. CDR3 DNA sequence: TGCGCCAGCAGCTTGGATAGGACAGGTCGTGTACTTCTAGACAATGAGCAGTTCTTC. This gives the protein CASSLDRTGRVLLDNEQFF.